These 14 T cell receptor beta chains were all obtained from the same sample, sequenced in a study of cytomegalovirus exposure and HLA in healthy donors. Method: immunoSEQ multiplex PCR; TCRdb's copy keeps in-frame clones and lacks some. This repertoire shows 95,000 to 150,000 clones, 70% to 90% found once; its top ten account for roughly 2%. The sample comprised PBMCs. Every receptor here comes from a woman aged 30 to 39 in good health and CMV-seronegative.

The chain joins TRBV5-6 to TRBJ1-4; 9 nucleotides agree with TRBD1. The ends lost 0 bases at V and 0 bases at J; junction bases unmatched: 9. Germline V lookup: CDR1 SGHDT, CDR2 YYEEEE. The CDR3 contains 19 residues. CDR3 DNA sequence: TGTGCCAGCAGCTTGGTCTGGAGACAGGGGGTTTCAACTAATGAAAAACTGTTTTTT. Amino acids: CASSLVWRQGVSTNEKLFF.

The chain recombines TRBV27 with TRBJ1-4, with unresolved D. The V end lost 6 bases, the J end lost 0 bases, and 5 bases lay between the germline ends. The CDR3 totals 13 residues. CDR1 MNHEY and CDR2 SMNVEV come from the germline V gene (reference sequence). DNA of the CDR3: TGTGCCAGCAGGGCAGCAACTAATGAAAAACTGTTTTTT. This sequence encodes CASRAATNEKLFF.

The gene calls are TRBV6-5 and TRBJ2-5; 10 bases match TRBD1. The CDR3 loop spans 16 amino acids. Per germline, CDR1 MNHEY and CDR2 SVGAGI. With 2 bases clipped from V and 2 bases from J, the junction kept 5 bases outside the gene matches. The CDR3 bases are TGTGCCAGCAGTTACCGGGACAGGGGACTTCAAGAGACCCAGTACTTC. Protein sequence: CASSYRDRGLQETQYF.

The chain links TRBV15 to TRBJ2-7; TRBD1 is a possible D gene (6 bases). This CDR3 region has 14 residues. CDR1 and CDR2 from the germline V gene are LNHNV and YYDKDF (reference sequence). Trimming took 5 bases from V and 7 from J, leaving 18 bases between them. CDR3 protein: CATSPRQAMGEQYF. The CDR3 DNA reads as TGTGCCACCAGCCCCCGACAGGCCATGGGGGAGCAGTACTTC.

V usage is TRBV2 and J usage is TRBJ2-5; TRBD1 matches 9 bases. The V gene end was trimmed by 5 bases and the J gene end by 4 bases; junction bases not matched to a gene: 5. CDR1 is SNHLY and CDR2 is FYNNEI in the germline V gene. The CDR3 totals 14 residues. The DNA for the CDR3 is TGTGCCAGCAGTCCGGACAGGGGACGAGAGACCCAGTACTTC. Encoded protein: CASSPDRGRETQYF.

J is TRBJ1-1 and V is TRBV6-5; no definite D call. V dropped 0 bases and J dropped 9 bases, with 5 bases sitting between them. CDR3 length: 11 residues. CDR1 and CDR2 from the germline V gene are MNHEY and SVGAGI. DNA for the CDR3: TGTGCCAGCAGTTACTCCGGGAAAGCTTTCTTT. Its protein is CASSYSGKAFF.

This clone was seen only a few times. The chain combines TRBV7-9 with TRBJ1-2; D not resolved. The CDR3 runs to 15 residues. V was trimmed by 2 bases and J by 2 bases, leaving 12 bases between them. Looked up from germline, CDR1 is SEHNR and CDR2 is FQNEAQ (reference sequence). The CDR3 DNA reads as TGTGCCAGCAGCTTAAAGAACTCACCCAACTATGGCTACACCTTC. Translating gives CASSLKNSPNYGYTF.

This chain uses TRBV18 with TRBJ2-1; 12 nucleotides agree with TRBD2. There are 16 residues in the CDR3. The germline gives CDR1 KGHSH, CDR2 LQKENI. Trimming removed 5 bases from V and 1 base from J; junction bases left unmatched: 3. The CDR3 DNA reads as TGTGCCAGCTCAACTGGACTAGCGGGGTCCTACAATGAGCAGTTCTTC. Protein sequence: CASSTGLAGSYNEQFF.

The rearrangement joins TRBV4-1 to TRBJ1-2, with TRBD1 as a possible D gene (6 bases). This CDR3 comprises 16 residues. Looked up from germline, CDR1 is MGHRA and CDR2 is YSYEKL. V was cut by 0 bases and J by 6 bases, with 17 bases left in between. The CDR3 spells CASSQERGGPGDGYTF. CDR3 nucleotides: TGCGCCAGCAGCCAAGAGAGGGGGGGGCCCGGCGATGGCTACACCTTC.

The chain recombines TRBV10-3 with TRBJ2-2; a weak D match, TRBD1 (6 bases). Germline V gene lookup returns CDR1 ENHRY and CDR2 SYGVKD. Deletions cut 4 bases from V and 8 bases from J, with 23 bases between. The CDR3 runs to 17 residues. This CDR3 reads CAISAPGTGSLIGELFF. The CDR3 DNA is TGTGCCATCAGTGCCCCCGGCACAGGGTCCCTGATTGGGGAGCTGTTTTTT.

This clone was seen a few times. The chain combines TRBV2 with TRBJ2-1; D is possibly TRBD1 (6 bases). Trimming took off 5 bases at V and 6 bases at J, with 11 bases between the two ends. The CDR3 runs to 13 residues. CDR1 and CDR2 (germline): SNHLY, FYNNEI. CDR3 sequence: CASSQQGFNEQFF. The CDR3, as DNA: TGTGCCAGCAGTCAACAGGGATTCAATGAGCAGTTCTTC.

J is TRBJ1-2 and V is TRBV19; no firm D call. Trimming removed 3 bases at V and 6 bases at J, with 8 bases between. The CDR3 runs to 12 residues. The germline CDR1 and CDR2 sequences are LNHDA and SQIVND (reference sequence). The CDR3 DNA follows: TGTGCCAGTAGTATTGGAGCCAATGGCTACACCTTC. This gives the protein CASSIGANGYTF. Together with reference TRBV19 and TRBJ1-2, the CDR3 gives the full variable domain: DGGITQSPKYLFRKEGQNVTLSCEQNLNHDAMYWYRQDPGQGLRLIYYSQIVNDFQKGDIAEGYSVSREKKESFPLTVTSAQKNPTAFYLCASSIGANGYTFGSGTRLTVV.

The CDR3 DNA sequence: TGTGCCAGCAGTTTGCAGTCGCCCTGGCGGGTTGAAAAACTGTTTTTT. It encodes CASSLQSPWRVEKLFF. The chain recombines TRBV28 with TRBJ1-4; no reliable D call. V lost 3 bases, J lost 7 bases, and 18 bases lay in between. CDR1 MDHEN and CDR2 SYDVKM come from the germline V gene. The CDR3 consists of 16 residues.

The V call is TRBV9, the J call TRBJ2-2; 7 nucleotides line up with TRBD2. After removal of 0 bases from V and 1 base from J, the junction contained 0 bases not matched to a gene. The CDR3 contains 15 residues. Germline loops: CDR1 SGDLS, CDR2 YYNGEE. The CDR3 DNA is TGTGCCAGCAGCGTAGCGGGAGGGAACACCGGGGAGCTGTTTTTT. This sequence encodes CASSVAGGNTGELFF.